The present entry profiles one TCR beta chain with its context. Its antigen is unidentified. Only in-frame clones appear in the TCRdb table, and some are missing; sequencing was by immunoSEQ multiplex PCR. The data show roughly 140,000 clones, about 90% seen once. This sample was included in a study of T cell responses to AZD1222 COVID-19 vaccine. The germline V gene encodes CDR1 SGHAT and CDR2 FQNNGV. This CDR3 has 11 amino acids. V was pared by 5 bases and J by 6 bases, with 6 bases between. General study findings and limits: Along spike, vaccine-associated CD4 TCRs were found throughout, with dominance at 160-218 and 743-854.

The source of this sequence is an adult in good health. The chain carries TRBV11-2 and TRBJ2-3; D is unclear. Sequencing was performed on peripheral blood, taken on day 0 of AZD1222 vaccination. The CDR3 region has the DNA TGTGCCAGCAGCCCTTGGGATACGCAGTATTTT. This encodes CASSPWDTQYF.